This TCR beta chain was captured by sequencing in a study of blood T cell repertoires in COVID-19. V lost 5 bases and J lost 0; bases outside the gene matches: 11. CDR3 length: 19 residues. CDR1 is LNHNV and CDR2 is YYDKDF in the germline V gene (reference sequence). Method: immunoSEQ multiplex PCR; TCRdb's copy keeps in-frame clones and lacks some. Of 150,000 to 200,000 clones in the sample, over 75% were seen once. Source material: PBMCs or T cells enriched from blood (not recorded which). The V and J genes are TRBV15 and TRBJ2-3, with TRBD2 matching over 13 bases. This sequence originates from a woman under 30 who had recovered from COVID-19. CDR3 nucleotides: TGTGCCACCAGCGCCTCGACTAGCGGGAGGCCTCTAAGCACAGATACGCAGTATTTT. Amino acid sequence: CATSASTSGRPLSTDTQYF.